This TCR beta chain was recorded in a study of response to subunit inactivated influenza vaccine. A few counts support this clonotype. MiXCR, run by TCRdb on the RT-PCR reads, gives a single entry per CDR3 protein. The table includes around 570,000 distinct CDR3 sequences, 7.6% detected once. The origin of this receptor is a man aged 50-75 years who received an inactivated influenza vaccine. The material sequenced was PBMCs from blood, taken less than 30 months after vaccination.

The CDR3 reads CSVELAGGQYEQYF. CDR3 nucleotide sequence: TGCAGCGTTGAACTAGCGGGGGGGCAGTACGAGCAGTACTTC. V and J are TRBV29-1 and TRBJ2-7; 12 bases are shared with TRBD2. J was trimmed by 4 bases and V by 2 bases; bases with no gene match: 3. The length of the CDR3 is 14 residues. Germline V gives CDR1 SQVTM, CDR2 ANQGSEA.